The 13 T cell receptor beta chains in this list originate from one sample, sequenced in a study of T cell repertoires in cytomegalovirus infection (dated by TCRdb to about 2019). The sample's treatment or condition label is to be understood as: in vitro stimulation with specific CMV peptide epitopes to enrich CMV-specific T cells. These TCRs are of unknown antigen specificity. For sequencing, an Illumina HiSeq 1500 was employed. Using fastp trimming at Q25 and MiXCR clonotype assembly, TCRdb reanalyzed the public sequencing data and kept in-frame beta chains. Rows are combined by CDR3 protein, so each entry shows the most common genes and DNA. The table for this sample lists approximately 590,000 distinct CDR3 sequences; approximately 40% of them were counted only once. Of the sample, 48% falls within the top ten clones. Source: cultured PBMCs, taken from culture after CMV antigen stimulation. These TCRs come from a human donor in good health (CMV status not recorded). Some clones in this sample may be carry-over from other donors' samples.

J is TRBJ2-5 and V is TRBV7-6; tentatively, D is TRBD2 (6 bases). Trimming removed 5 bases from V and 2 bases from J, with 15 bases in between. The germline CDR1 and CDR2 sequences are SGHVS and FNYEAQ. The CDR3 has 15 residues. The CDR3 protein is CASSPPPGLQETQYF. The CDR3 DNA is TGTGCCAGCAGCCCCCCCCCAGGACTACAAGAGACCCAGTACTTC.

The rearrangement links TRBV7-6 to TRBJ2-7; 12 bases are shared with TRBD2. CDR1 and CDR2 (germline): SGHVS, FNYEAQ. J lost 6 bases, V lost 0 bases, and 15 bases had no gene match. This CDR3 has 19 amino acids. This CDR3 reads CASSLAIGTSGGPGREQYF. The CDR3, as DNA: TGTGCCAGCAGCTTAGCGATAGGAACTAGCGGGGGGCCGGGGCGCGAGCAGTACTTC.

The chain has TRBV4-1 and TRBJ2-7; 9 bases match TRBD1. This CDR3 spans 15 amino acids. V lost 1 base and J lost 2; bases outside the gene matches: 3. Germline V CDR1 and CDR2: MGHRA, YSYEKL. CDR3 in DNA: TGCGCCAGCAGCCAAGTCCGGACAGGGGCCTACGAGCAGTACTTC. It is translated as CASSQVRTGAYEQYF.

The chain recombines TRBV20-1 with TRBJ1-2, with TRBD1 matching 7 bases. The CDR3 spans 16 residues. Germline trimming cut 0 bases from V and 4 bases from J; bases unmatched to any gene: 11. The germline CDR1 and CDR2 sequences are DFQATT and SNEGSKA (reference sequence). This CDR3 is CSARDYVLGTAYGYTF. CDR3 bases: TGCAGTGCTAGAGATTACGTATTAGGGACAGCCTATGGCTACACCTTC.

This clonotype was picked up a small number of times. The chain is built from TRBV6-6 and TRBJ2-2; 10 nucleotides match TRBD2. CDR1 is MNHNY, CDR2 SVGAGI, per germline (reference sequence). The CDR3 covers 14 residues. V was pared by 8 bases and J by 6 bases, with 6 bases of the junction left unmatched. CDR3 sequence: CASRPSGRSGELFF. CDR3 bases: TGTGCCAGCCGGCCTAGCGGGAGATCCGGGGAGCTGTTTTTT.

This sequence joins TRBV29-1 and TRBJ1-1, with 8 bases fitting TRBD1. V lost 7 bases, J lost 10 bases, and 11 bases stayed unmatched. The CDR3 length is 12 residues. Germline CDR1 and CDR2: SQVTM and ANQGSEA. The CDR3: CSARATGTGAFF. CDR3 nucleotide sequence: TGCAGCGCTAGGGCTACCGGGACAGGAGCTTTCTTT. Filled out from reference TRBV29-1 and TRBJ1-1, the complete variable domain reads SAVISQKPSRDICQRGTSLTIQCQVDSQVTMMFWYRQQPGQSLTLIATANQGSEATYESGFVIDKFPISRPNLTFSTLTVSNMSPEDSSIYLCSARATGTGAFFGQGTRLTVV.

V and J are TRBV6-2 or TRBV6-3 and TRBJ2-1; TRBD1 is a possible D gene (6 bases). V was cut by 10 bases and J by 5 bases, with 12 bases left in between. Germline V gives CDR1 MNHEY, CDR2 SVGEGT. This CDR3 is built from 12 residues. The DNA of the CDR3 is TGTGCCACCCAAGACAGGAACAATGAGCAGTTCTTC. It yields the protein CATQDRNNEQFF.

This clonotype has just one count. This rearrangement joins TRBV15 to TRBJ1-2; D unclear. The CDR3 loop spans 18 amino acids. The V and J ends lost 0 bases and 0 bases respectively, with 17 bases between them. CDR1 and CDR2 (germline): LNHNV, YYDKDF (reference sequence). DNA of the CDR3: TGTGCCACCAGCAGAGATTCGCCTAACAGTCAAGCTAACTATGGCTACACCTTC. Translating it yields CATSRDSPNSQANYGYTF.

This chain links TRBV19 with TRBJ2-1; 10 bases are shared with TRBD2. V gave up 9 bases and J gave up 12 bases; unmatched junction bases: 26. Germline V lookup: CDR1 LNHDA, CDR2 SQIVND (reference sequence). The CDR3 has 18 amino acids. The CDR3 DNA sequence: TGTGCCAGCCAAAGGGGGGGGCTAGCGGGGGATACTCTACAATGGCAGTTCTTC. Amino acids: CASQRGGLAGDTLQWQFF. Filled out from reference TRBV19 and TRBJ2-1, the complete variable domain reads DGGITQSPKYLFRKEGQNVTLSCEQNLNHDAMYWYRQDPGQGLRLIYYSQIVNDFQKGDIAEGYSVSREKKESFPLTVTSAQKNPTAFYLCASQRGGLAGDTLQWQFFGPGTRLTVL.

This clonotype was seen only a few times. The chain couples TRBV2 to TRBJ1-1, with a weak D call TRBD1 (6 bases). The germline V gene has CDR1 SNHLY and CDR2 FYNNEI. The CDR3 extends over 13 amino acids. V was clipped by 7 bases and J by 6 bases, with 15 bases between them. DNA of the CDR3: TGTGCCAGCACCTACGGGGGGGCCCCTGAAGCTTTCTTT. Its protein is CASTYGGAPEAFF.

This chain links TRBV10-3 with TRBJ1-1; no definite D call. The germline gives CDR1 ENHRY, CDR2 SYGVKD. CDR3 size: 18 residues. Trimming stripped 2 bases from V and 1 base from J, with 20 bases between. CDR3: CAISEPGRIGQPNTEAFF. Here the CDR3 DNA reads TGTGCCATCAGTGAGCCGGGGAGGATTGGGCAGCCGAACACTGAAGCTTTCTTT.

This chain links TRBV15 with TRBJ2-3; D gene unclear. The germline V gene has CDR1 LNHNV and CDR2 YYDKDF (reference sequence). The CDR3 length is 15 residues. Deletions cut 1 base from V and 1 base from J, with 9 bases between. The CDR3 protein is CATSRVGRGTDTQYF. CDR3 sequence (DNA): TGTGCCACCAGCAGAGTGGGCAGAGGCACAGATACGCAGTATTTT. The full variable domain, in which reference TRBV15 and TRBJ2-3 provide the parts outside the CDR3, is DAMVIQNPRYQVTQFGKPVTLSCSQTLNHNVMYWYQQKSSQAPKLLFHYYDKDFNNEADTPDNFQSRRPNTSFCFLDIRSPGLGDTAMYLCATSRVGRGTDTQYFGPGTRLTVL.

Remarks on this clonotype: The conserved phenylalanine or tryptophan is not found at the CDR3 terminus, so this likely reflects a read error. The gene calls are TRBV11-2 and TRBJ2-7, with 12 bases that match TRBD2. The CDR3 has 14 residues. Germline V gene data show CDR1 as SGHAT and CDR2 as FQNNGV. The V and J ends lost 5 bases and 3 bases, in that order; junction bases with no gene match: 2. The chain's CDR3 is CASSQTSGSYEQYC. The CDR3 nucleotides read TGTGCCAGCAGCCAGACTAGCGGGAGCTACGAGCAGTACTGC.